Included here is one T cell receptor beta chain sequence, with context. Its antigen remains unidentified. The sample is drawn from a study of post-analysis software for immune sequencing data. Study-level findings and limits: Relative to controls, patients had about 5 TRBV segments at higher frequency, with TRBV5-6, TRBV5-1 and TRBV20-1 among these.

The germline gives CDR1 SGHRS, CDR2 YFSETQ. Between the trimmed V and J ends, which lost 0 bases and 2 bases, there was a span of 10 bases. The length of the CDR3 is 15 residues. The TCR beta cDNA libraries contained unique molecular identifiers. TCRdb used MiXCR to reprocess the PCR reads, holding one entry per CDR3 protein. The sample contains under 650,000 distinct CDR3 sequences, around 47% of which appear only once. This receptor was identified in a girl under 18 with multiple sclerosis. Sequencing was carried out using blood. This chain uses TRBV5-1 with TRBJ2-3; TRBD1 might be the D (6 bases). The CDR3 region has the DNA TGCGCCAGCAGCTTGGATCAGGGGACCACAGATACGCAGTATTTT. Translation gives CASSLDQGTTDTQYF.